The clone carrying this T cell receptor beta chain was seen only a few times. The antigen remains unidentified. V lost 3 bases to trimming and J lost 6 bases, with 18 bases between them. The CDR3 loop spans 15 amino acids. Germline V lookup: CDR1 SGHDT, CDR2 YYEEEE. This specimen belongs to a study of radiation and T cells in renal cell carcinoma. Whole-study context: Nephrectomy followed 15 Gy stereotactic body radiation by 4 weeks. Study-level findings and limits: In blood, top tumor clones expanded by 2 weeks, shrinking by 4.

Assay used: immunoSEQ multiplex PCR; TCRdb lists only in-frame clones, some missing. The data hold about 130,000 clones, with approximately 78% observed a single time. Time point reported: blood 2 weeks post-SBRT. Regarding treatment: 15 Gy SBRT to primary tumor, nephrectomy 4 weeks later. Radiation-treated patients gave blood at baseline, week 2 and week 4. This renal cell carcinoma was of the clear cell type. The V and J genes are TRBV5-6 and TRBJ1-1, with D tentatively TRBD1 (6 bases). Material: blood, obtained from a patient whose treatment included radiotherapy and nephrectomy. This clonotype was obtained from a woman aged 55-69 years with renal cell carcinoma. DNA of the CDR3: TGTGCCAGCAGCTCCCCCTGGCAGGGGATCCCTGAAGCTTTCTTT. This translates into CASSSPWQGIPEAFF.